Listed here are 16 T cell receptor beta chains from one sample, sequenced in a study of cytomegalovirus exposure and HLA in healthy donors. It was with 60 Vbeta and 13 Jbeta primers that the PCR ran. Assay used: immunoSEQ multiplex PCR; TCRdb lists only in-frame clones, some missing. Of about 130,000 clones in the sample, 80% to 90% were seen once. Sample: PBMCs. The receptors stem from a middle-aged woman in good health and CMV-seropositive.

V usage is TRBV14 and J usage is TRBJ2-5; 9 positions match TRBD1. CDR1 is SGHDN and CDR2 is FVKESK in the germline V gene. The CDR3 is 17 residues long. With V trimmed by 4 bases and J by 3 bases, 12 bases remained unmatched. The CDR3, as DNA: TGTGCCAGCAGCCGACTGGGAGCCGGGACAGGGAAAGAGACCCAGTACTTC. Translated: CASSRLGAGTGKETQYF.

J is TRBJ2-3 and V is TRBV14; 8 nucleotides agree with TRBD2. Germline trimming cut 4 bases from V and 7 bases from J; bases unmatched to any gene: 1. The CDR3 loop spans 12 amino acids. Germline V gene sequence: CDR1 SGHDN, CDR2 FVKESK. The CDR3 here is CASSPSGYTQYF. CDR3 DNA: TGTGCCAGCAGCCCTAGCGGGTATACGCAGTATTTT.

The chain links TRBV11-1 to TRBJ2-7, with TRBD2 identical over 8 bases. The CDR3 contains 13 residues. V gave up 6 bases and J gave up 2 bases; unmatched junction bases: 3. Germline CDR1 and CDR2: SGHAT and FQDESV (reference sequence). The CDR3 region has the DNA TGTGCCAGCAGAGAGGGACTAGCCTACGAGCAGTACTTC. Its protein product is CASREGLAYEQYF.

The rearrangement links TRBV19 to TRBJ2-2; perhaps TRBD2 as D (5 bases). This CDR3 is 16 amino acids long. The V end lost 7 bases, the J end lost 4 bases, and 19 bases lay between the germline ends. Germline loops: CDR1 LNHDA, CDR2 SQIVND (reference sequence). The chain's CDR3 is CASKHTNEGGTGELFF. CDR3 nucleotide sequence: TGTGCCAGTAAGCACACTAACGAAGGAGGCACCGGGGAGCTGTTTTTT.

The rearrangement joins TRBV28 to TRBJ1-1; maybe TRBD1 (5 bases). The CDR3 is 13 residues long. Germline V gene sequence: CDR1 MDHEN, CDR2 SYDVKM. V shed 3 bases and J shed 6 bases, with 11 bases lying between them. The CDR3: CASSLGGPAEAFF. In nucleotides, the CDR3 is TGTGCCAGCAGTTTGGGGGGTCCGGCTGAAGCTTTCTTT.

The chain uses TRBV28 and TRBJ2-7, with D perhaps matching TRBD2 (7 bases). This CDR3 comprises 15 residues. Germline V gene lookup returns CDR1 MDHEN and CDR2 SYDVKM. Trimming removed 4 bases from V and 6 bases from J, with 19 bases in between. Here the CDR3 DNA reads TGTGCCAGCAGTTGGGGTAGGGGGGGAACTTTCGAGCAGTACTTC. It codes for CASSWGRGGTFEQYF. The whole variable domain, filled in from reference TRBV28 and TRBJ2-7, reads DVKVTQSSRYLVKRTGEKVFLECVQDMDHENMFWYRQDPGLGLRLIYFSYDVKMKEKGDIPEGYSVSREKKERFSLILESASTNQTSMYLCASSWGRGGTFEQYFGPGTRLTVT.

V is TRBV5-4 and J is TRBJ1-1; 9 nucleotides align to TRBD1. Germline V gene sequence: CDR1 SGHNT, CDR2 YYREEE (reference sequence). The CDR3 is 15 residues long. J lost 0 bases, V lost 2 bases, and 2 bases had no gene match. CDR3 sequence: CASSFNRGLNTEAFF. The CDR3 nucleotides are TGTGCCAGCAGCTTTAACAGGGGGCTGAACACTGAAGCTTTCTTT.

The V call is TRBV19, the J call TRBJ2-7; D gene unclear. This CDR3 is built from 15 residues. Germline V lookup: CDR1 LNHDA, CDR2 SQIVND (reference sequence). V dropped 3 bases and J dropped 7 bases, with 19 bases sitting between them. CDR3 residues: CASSISAETSREQYF. CDR3 DNA sequence: TGTGCCAGTAGTATCAGCGCAGAAACCTCACGGGAGCAGTACTTC.

This chain links TRBV28 with TRBJ1-1; 8 nucleotides match TRBD1. V lost 4 bases to trimming and J lost 6 bases; unmatched junction nucleotides: 13. Germline CDR1 and CDR2: MDHEN and SYDVKM. The CDR3 spans 16 residues. CDR3 sequence: CASSSGGVSEYPEAFF. In nucleotides, the CDR3 is TGTGCCAGCAGTTCAGGGGGCGTTTCGGAATACCCTGAAGCTTTCTTT. The complete variable domain, with remaining parts taken from reference TRBV28 and TRBJ1-1, reads DVKVTQSSRYLVKRTGEKVFLECVQDMDHENMFWYRQDPGLGLRLIYFSYDVKMKEKGDIPEGYSVSREKKERFSLILESASTNQTSMYLCASSSGGVSEYPEAFFGQGTRLTVV.

This clone was detected once. The CDR3 DNA reads TGTGCCAGTAGTATGTACAGGGGGTACCAAGAGACCCAGTACTTC. It is translated as CASSMYRGYQETQYF. The chain couples TRBV19 to TRBJ2-5, with 8 bases fitting TRBD1. Trimming removed 3 bases from V and 0 bases from J; junction bases left unmatched: 3. Germline CDR1 LNHDA, CDR2 SQIVND (reference sequence). This CDR3 is 15 amino acids long. The variable domain in full, completed from reference TRBV19 and TRBJ2-5, reads DGGITQSPKYLFRKEGQNVTLSCEQNLNHDAMYWYRQDPGQGLRLIYYSQIVNDFQKGDIAEGYSVSREKKESFPLTVTSAQKNPTAFYLCASSMYRGYQETQYFGPGTRLLVL.

V usage is TRBV10-3 and J usage is TRBJ2-7; D remains ambiguous. This CDR3 comprises 13 residues. Trimming removed 6 bases from V and 4 bases from J, with 13 bases in between. CDR1 and CDR2 (germline): ENHRY, SYGVKD. CDR3 in amino acids: CAIRFSIRYEQYF. Here the CDR3 DNA reads TGTGCCATCAGGTTTAGCATAAGATACGAGCAGTACTTC.

This clone came up once. This sequence joins TRBV5-1 and TRBJ1-1; D possibly corresponds to TRBD1 (5 bases). Between the trimmed V and J ends, which lost 4 bases and 1 base, there was a span of 11 bases. This CDR3 contains 14 residues. CDR1 SGHRS and CDR2 YFSETQ come from the germline V gene. The CDR3 here is CASSVTEPNTEAFF. Written as DNA, the CDR3 is TGCGCCAGCAGCGTGACAGAACCGAACACTGAAGCTTTCTTT. Combining the CDR3 with reference TRBV5-1 and TRBJ1-1 gives the whole variable domain KAGVTQTPRYLIKTRGQQVTLSCSPISGHRSVSWYQQTPGQGLQFLFEYFSETQRNKGNFPGRFSGRQFSNSRSEMNVSTLELGDSALYLCASSVTEPNTEAFFGQGTRLTVV.

The genes are TRBV25-1 and TRBJ2-1; 12 bases line up with TRBD2. CDR3 length: 15 residues. Per germline, CDR1 MGHDK and CDR2 SYGVNS. Trimming took 6 bases from V and 9 from J; bases not matched to a gene: 9. Written as DNA, the CDR3 is TGTGCCAGCAGAACTCGACTAGCGGGAGTAAGTGAGCAGTTCTTC. Protein sequence: CASRTRLAGVSEQFF.

The genes are TRBV10-3 and TRBJ2-7; 9 nucleotides agree with TRBD2. Germline CDR1 reads ENHRY; CDR2 reads SYGVKD. The CDR3 sequence is 14 residues long. V was clipped by 6 bases and J by 6 bases; unmatched bases: 9. CDR3 protein: CAISGGLAGSEQYF. CDR3 coding DNA: TGTGCCATCAGCGGCGGGCTAGCGGGAAGCGAGCAGTACTTC.

CDR3 nucleotides: TGTGCCACCAGCAGAGATAAGGAGATCGACCAAGAGACCCAGTACTTC. It is translated as CATSRDKEIDQETQYF. The chain is built from TRBV15 and TRBJ2-5; D is ambiguous. The length of the CDR3 is 16 residues. Germline V CDR1 and CDR2: LNHNV, YYDKDF (reference sequence). V lost 0 bases to trimming and J lost 0 bases, with 11 bases between them.

This clone was found once. The rearrangement uses TRBV30 and TRBJ2-1, with 12 bases fitting TRBD2. Germline V gene sequence: CDR1 GTSNPN, CDR2 SVGIG (reference sequence). The CDR3 has 13 amino acids. V lost 3 bases to trimming and J lost 7 bases; unmatched junction nucleotides: 1. CDR3: CAWSTSGRNEQFF. The CDR3 DNA sequence: TGTGCCTGGAGCACTAGCGGGAGGAATGAGCAGTTCTTC.